This T cell receptor (beta chain) comes out of a study of blood T cells in healthy people across ages. The study's findings and limits: Donor CMV status was unknown, possibly confounding expanded clonotype changes. Among T cells, TCR beta diversity per million cells dropped roughly linearly as age rose.

A remark on this clonotype: Its antigen is not identified.

The second PCR ran roughly 6 to 12 cycles with a sample-barcoded 5' primer and J-beta primers. TCRdb analysed the 5' RACE reads with MiXCR anew, one entry per CDR3 protein. The sample lists some 320,000 distinct CDR3 sequences, 25% to 30% occurring once. The receptor's source is a woman in her 70s in good health. Sequences were obtained from blood.

The CDR3 sequence: CSADRGRDGYTF. CDR3 nucleotide sequence: TGCAGCGCGGACAGGGGGCGGGATGGCTACACCTTC. The V and J genes are TRBV20-1 and TRBJ1-2; 11 nucleotides align to TRBD1. Germline CDR1 and CDR2: DFQATT and SNEGSKA (reference sequence). This CDR3 comprises 12 residues.